The clone carrying this T cell receptor (beta chain) was counted at least ten times. The antigen is not known. Amplification yielded TCR beta CDR3 regions, with RNA transcripts as the source. A first-round RT-PCR of the TCR CDR3 used the HTBI primer set. TCRdb analysed the multiplex PCR reads with MiXCR anew, one entry per CDR3 protein. The sample has about 290,000 distinct CDR3 sequences, 13% to 15% seen once; the top ten hold 30%. These data come from a study of T cells in Graves' hyperthyroidism and ophthalmopathy. Findings and caveats of the study: In the analysis, a 13 V-J model separated ophthalmopathy from stable hyperthyroidism. Blood shared most expanded thyroid clonotypes above 0.001.

In germline, CDR1 is MDHEN, CDR2 SYDVKM. This CDR3 has 15 residues. Trimming cost V 8 bases and J 4 bases; bases outside gene matches: 11. The clonotype was recovered from a woman aged 45-65 years with Graves' hyperthyroidism that later progressed to Graves' ophthalmopathy. The gene calls are TRBV28 and TRBJ1-2; TRBD1 matches at 9 bases. The source material was blood. DNA of the CDR3: TGTGCCAGCCGATCCTCCGGGACAGGGAGCTATGGCTACACCTTC. Translating gives CASRSSGTGSYGYTF.